This TCR beta chain is from a study of HIV-infected patients and healthy controls. This clonotype was seen repeatedly, ten times or more. Roughly three months, about 14 weeks, into antiretroviral therapy, follow-up blood was collected. Whole blood was used without fractionation, so all unsorted peripheral T cells were included. The CDR3 sequence is 15 residues long. CDR1 and CDR2 (germline): SGHAT, FQNNGV. V was pared by 0 bases and J by 0 bases, with 8 bases between. Reverse transcription used 450 to 500 ng RNA and constant-region primers for alpha and beta. Each of the alpha and beta chains got its own library through chain-specific third strand synthesis with indices. The cDNA received a 5' RACE adapter containing a random hexamer plus an SP2 sequencing primer site. TCRdb recomputed calls from the 5' RACE reads with MiXCR, one row per CDR3 protein. The sample comprises about 18,000 distinct CDR3 sequences, 7.5% to 10% of which are singletons, and approximately 22% rests with the top ten.

This TCR derives from an adult with HIV infection. This chain uses TRBV11-2 with TRBJ1-1, with a tentative D call TRBD1 (5 bases). The source was blood, collected during antiretroviral therapy. CDR3 residues: CASSLDDRLNTEAFF. In DNA form, the CDR3 reads TGTGCCAGCAGCTTAGACGACAGATTGAACACTGAAGCTTTCTTT.